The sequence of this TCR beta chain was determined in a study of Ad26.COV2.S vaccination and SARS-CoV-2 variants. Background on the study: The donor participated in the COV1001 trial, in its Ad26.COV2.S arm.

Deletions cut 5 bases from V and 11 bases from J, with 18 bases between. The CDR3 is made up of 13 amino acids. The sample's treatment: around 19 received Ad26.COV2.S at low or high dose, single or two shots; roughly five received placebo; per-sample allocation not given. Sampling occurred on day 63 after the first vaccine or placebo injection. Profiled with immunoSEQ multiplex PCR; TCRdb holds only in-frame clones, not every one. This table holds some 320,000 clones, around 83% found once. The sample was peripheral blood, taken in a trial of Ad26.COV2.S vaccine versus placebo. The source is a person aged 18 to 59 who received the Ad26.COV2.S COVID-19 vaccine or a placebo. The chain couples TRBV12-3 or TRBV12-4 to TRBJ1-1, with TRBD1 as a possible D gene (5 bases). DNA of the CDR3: TGTGCCAGCAGTCAGGGACCGTACCTCGGGGCTTTCTTT. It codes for CASSQGPYLGAFF.